This passage covers 5 T cell receptor beta chains from one sample sequenced in a study of OX40 agonist ivuxolimab in advanced cancers. Method: immunoSEQ multiplex PCR; TCRdb's copy keeps in-frame clones and lacks some. This table has about 69,000 clones, 80% appearing once. Here the sequenced sample was CD4+ or CD8+ T cells sorted from blood, taken in a trial of the OX40 agonist ivuxolimab. The source is an adult with an advanced solid tumor such as melanoma, head and neck, liver or kidney cancer.

The gene calls are TRBV7-9 and TRBJ1-1, with a tentative D call TRBD1 (6 bases). The CDR3 sequence is 13 residues long. Germline V gives CDR1 SEHNR, CDR2 FQNEAQ (reference sequence). Deletions cut 4 bases from V and 1 base from J, with 7 bases between. The CDR3 loop reads CASSSRGNTEAFF. The DNA for the CDR3 is TGTGCCAGCAGCTCCAGGGGGAACACTGAAGCTTTCTTT.

The chain employs TRBV28 and TRBJ2-7, with TRBD2 matching over 7 bases. The CDR3 has 15 amino acids. Germline loops: CDR1 MDHEN, CDR2 SYDVKM. Trimming removed 6 bases from V and 7 bases from J; junction bases left unmatched: 15. This CDR3 reads CASRSTSRVVGEQYF. For the CDR3, the DNA is TGTGCCAGCAGGTCGACTAGCCGAGTCGTTGGGGAGCAGTACTTC.

The chain employs TRBV6-4 and TRBJ2-7, with D hard to call. The ends were cut back, 7 bases at V and 2 bases at J, with 0 bases in the middle. The CDR3 sequence is 9 residues long. Germline assignment: CDR1 MRHNA and CDR2 SNTAGT. This chain's CDR3 is CASTYEQYF. As DNA, the CDR3 is TGTGCCAGCACCTACGAGCAGTACTTC.

This chain uses TRBV27 with TRBJ2-2, with 9 bases that match TRBD1. Trimming at V came to 6 bases and at J to 5 bases, leaving 4 bases not matched to a gene. There are 14 residues in the CDR3. CDR1 is MNHEY, CDR2 SMNVEV, per germline (reference sequence). In DNA, the CDR3 is TGTGCCAGCAGAACAGGGGGCGAAACCGGGGAGCTGTTTTTT. Translating it yields CASRTGGETGELFF.

V gene TRBV4-1 combines with J gene TRBJ2-7, with no clear D. This CDR3 comprises 12 residues. V lost 1 base to trimming and J lost 7 bases, with 8 bases between them. Germline CDR1 MGHRA, CDR2 YSYEKL. DNA of the CDR3: TGCGCCAGCAGCCAAGTACTGGGGGAGCAGTACTTC. Translating gives CASSQVLGEQYF.